This TCR beta chain was identified during a study of vaccination effects on CD4 cells after COVID-19. Across the study: Of the BNT162b2 and mRNA-1273 vaccines, participants received two doses of one or the other. The two convalescent patients provided samples 16 days and one week before vaccination. Study conclusions and caveats: Late in the post-vaccination period, infection-induced and vaccine-induced clones underwent marked clonal contraction.

Expansion with viral peptide pools was applied to antigen-specific CD4+ T cells by the ViraFEST assay prior to sequencing. The culture ran for around nine days, and then CD4+ T cells were isolated. According to PCR results, the person was infected with SARS-CoV-2 between March and December 2020. This clone has just a few counts. Its antigen is as yet unknown. At the DNA level, this CDR3 is encoded by other sequences in the same sample as well. Using immunoSEQ multiplex PCR, the repertoire was profiled, and TCRdb retains in-frame clones only, with some absent. The table includes 70,000 or so clones, 60% to 75% detected once. The ends were cut back, 1 base at V and 0 bases at J, with 8 bases in the middle. The germline CDR1 and CDR2 sequences are SGHRS and YFSETQ. The CDR3 loop spans 16 amino acids.

This chain links TRBV5-1 with TRBJ1-6; D is undetermined. The clonotype originates from a human donor who had a prior SARS-CoV-2 infection. The sequencing used CD4+ T cells from PBMCs cultured with HIV peptides, collected before COVID-19 vaccination. Subset meaning: HIV-1 Nef peptide pool negative control/reference culture. CDR3 amino acids: CASSLQGSSYNSPLHF. DNA for the CDR3: TGCGCCAGCAGCTTGCAAGGGAGCTCCTATAATTCACCCCTCCACTTT.